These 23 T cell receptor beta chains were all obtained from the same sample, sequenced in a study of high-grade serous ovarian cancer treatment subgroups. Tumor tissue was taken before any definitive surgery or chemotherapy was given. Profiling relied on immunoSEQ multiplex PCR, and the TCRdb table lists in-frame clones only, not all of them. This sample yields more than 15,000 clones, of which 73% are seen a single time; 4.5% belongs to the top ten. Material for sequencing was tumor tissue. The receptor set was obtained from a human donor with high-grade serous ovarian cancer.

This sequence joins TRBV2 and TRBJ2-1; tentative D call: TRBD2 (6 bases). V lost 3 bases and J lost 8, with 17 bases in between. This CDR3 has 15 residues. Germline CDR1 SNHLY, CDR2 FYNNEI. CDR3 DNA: TGTGCCAGCAGTGAGGAGGCGACTAGAGGGCATGAGCAGTTCTTC. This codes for CASSEEATRGHEQFF.

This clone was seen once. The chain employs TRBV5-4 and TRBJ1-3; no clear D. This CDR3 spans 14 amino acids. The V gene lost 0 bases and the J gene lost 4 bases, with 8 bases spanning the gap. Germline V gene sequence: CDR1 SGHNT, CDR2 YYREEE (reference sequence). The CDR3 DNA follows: TGTGCCAGCAGCTTGGGTCAACCGGGAAACACCATATATTTT. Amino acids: CASSLGQPGNTIYF.

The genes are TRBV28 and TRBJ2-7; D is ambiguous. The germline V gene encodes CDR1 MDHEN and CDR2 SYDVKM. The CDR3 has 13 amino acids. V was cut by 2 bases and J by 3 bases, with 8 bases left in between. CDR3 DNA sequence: TGTGCCAGCAGTTTAAATAGTTACTACGAGCAGTACTTC. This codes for CASSLNSYYEQYF.

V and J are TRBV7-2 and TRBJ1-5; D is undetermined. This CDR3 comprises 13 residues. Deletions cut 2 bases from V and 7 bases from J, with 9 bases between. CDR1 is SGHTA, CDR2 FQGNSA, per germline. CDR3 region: CASSLRENQPQHF. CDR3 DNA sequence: TGTGCCAGCAGCTTACGAGAAAACCAGCCCCAGCATTTT.

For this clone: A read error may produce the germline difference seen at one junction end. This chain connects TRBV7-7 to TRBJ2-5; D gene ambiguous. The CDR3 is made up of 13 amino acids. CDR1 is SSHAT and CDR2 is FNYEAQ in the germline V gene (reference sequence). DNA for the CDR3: TGTGCTAGCAGCTTATTTGGCGGAGAGACCCAGTACTTC. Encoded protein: CASSLFGGETQYF.

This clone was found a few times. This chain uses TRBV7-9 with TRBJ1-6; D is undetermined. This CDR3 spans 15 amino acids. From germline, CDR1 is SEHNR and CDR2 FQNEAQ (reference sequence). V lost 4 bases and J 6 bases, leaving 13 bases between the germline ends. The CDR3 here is CASSSEGWGNSPLHF. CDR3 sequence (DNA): TGTGCCAGCAGCTCGGAGGGCTGGGGTAATTCACCCCTCCACTTT.

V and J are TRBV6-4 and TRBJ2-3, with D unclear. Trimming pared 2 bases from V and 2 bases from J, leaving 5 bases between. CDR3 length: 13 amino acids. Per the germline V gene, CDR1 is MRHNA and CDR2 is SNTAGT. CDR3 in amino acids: CASSDGATDTQYF. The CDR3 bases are TGTGCCAGCAGTGACGGCGCCACAGATACGCAGTATTTT.

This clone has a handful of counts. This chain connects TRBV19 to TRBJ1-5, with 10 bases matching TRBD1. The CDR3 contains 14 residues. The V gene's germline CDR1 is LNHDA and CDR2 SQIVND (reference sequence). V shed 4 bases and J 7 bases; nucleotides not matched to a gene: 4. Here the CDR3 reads CASSRQGANQPQHF. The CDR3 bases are TGTGCCAGTAGTAGACAGGGGGCTAACCAGCCCCAGCATTTT.

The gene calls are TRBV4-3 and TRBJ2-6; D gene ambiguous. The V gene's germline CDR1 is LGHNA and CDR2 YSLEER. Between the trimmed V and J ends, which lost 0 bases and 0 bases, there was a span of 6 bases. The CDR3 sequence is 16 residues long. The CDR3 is CASSQDSFSGANVLTF. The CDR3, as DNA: TGCGCCAGCAGCCAAGACTCTTTCTCTGGGGCCAACGTCCTGACTTTC.

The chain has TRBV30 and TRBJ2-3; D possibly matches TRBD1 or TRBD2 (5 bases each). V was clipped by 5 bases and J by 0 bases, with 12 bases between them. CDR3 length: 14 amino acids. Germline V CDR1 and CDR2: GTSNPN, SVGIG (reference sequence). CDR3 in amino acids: CAWHGGVSTDTQYF. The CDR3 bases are TGTGCCTGGCATGGGGGAGTTAGCACAGATACGCAGTATTTT.

This CDR3 reads CASSIGMAGKEKLFF. The CDR3 coding sequence is TGTGCCAGCAGCATAGGGATGGCAGGGAAAGAAAAACTGTTTTTT. This sequence joins TRBV7-9 and TRBJ1-4; TRBD1 is a possible D gene (5 bases). V dropped 5 bases and J dropped 8 bases, with 18 bases sitting between them. The CDR3 extends over 15 amino acids. Looked up from germline, CDR1 is SEHNR and CDR2 is FQNEAQ (reference sequence).

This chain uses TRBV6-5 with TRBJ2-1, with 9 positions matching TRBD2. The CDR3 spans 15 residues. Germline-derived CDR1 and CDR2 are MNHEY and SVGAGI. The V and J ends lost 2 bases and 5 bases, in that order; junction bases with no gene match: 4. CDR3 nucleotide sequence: TGTGCCAGCAGTTACGGGCGGGGGGGACACAATGAGCAGTTCTTC. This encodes CASSYGRGGHNEQFF.

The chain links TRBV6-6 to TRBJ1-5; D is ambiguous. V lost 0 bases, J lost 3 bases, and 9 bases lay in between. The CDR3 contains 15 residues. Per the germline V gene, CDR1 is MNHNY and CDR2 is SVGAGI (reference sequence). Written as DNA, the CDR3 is TGTGCCAGCAGTTACTCTGGCCAGTTCAATCAGCCCCAGCATTTT. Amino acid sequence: CASSYSGQFNQPQHF.

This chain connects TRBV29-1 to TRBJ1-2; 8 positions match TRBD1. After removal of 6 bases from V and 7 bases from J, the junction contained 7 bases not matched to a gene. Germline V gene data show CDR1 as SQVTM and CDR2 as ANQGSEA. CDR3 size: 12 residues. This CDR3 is CSVAGQGSGYTF. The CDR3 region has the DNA TGCAGCGTAGCAGGACAGGGCTCTGGCTACACCTTC.

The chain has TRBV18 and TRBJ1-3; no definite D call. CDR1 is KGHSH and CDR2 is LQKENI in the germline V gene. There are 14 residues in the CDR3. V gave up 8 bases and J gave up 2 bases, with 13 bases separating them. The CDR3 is CASVLEVAGNTIYF. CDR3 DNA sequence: TGTGCCAGCGTGCTAGAGGTTGCTGGAAACACCATATATTTT.

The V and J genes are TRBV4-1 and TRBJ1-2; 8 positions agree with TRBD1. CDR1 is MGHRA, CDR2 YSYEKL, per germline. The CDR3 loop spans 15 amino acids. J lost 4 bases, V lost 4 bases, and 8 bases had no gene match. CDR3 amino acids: CASSPGTGRTYGYTF. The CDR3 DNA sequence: TGCGCCAGCAGCCCCGGGACAGGTCGGACCTATGGCTACACCTTC.

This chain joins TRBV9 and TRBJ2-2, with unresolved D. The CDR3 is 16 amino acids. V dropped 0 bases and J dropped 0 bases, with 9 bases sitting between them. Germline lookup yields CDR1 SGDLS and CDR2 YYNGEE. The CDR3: CASSVEVHSNTGELFF. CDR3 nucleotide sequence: TGTGCCAGCAGCGTAGAGGTCCACTCGAACACCGGGGAGCTGTTTTTT.

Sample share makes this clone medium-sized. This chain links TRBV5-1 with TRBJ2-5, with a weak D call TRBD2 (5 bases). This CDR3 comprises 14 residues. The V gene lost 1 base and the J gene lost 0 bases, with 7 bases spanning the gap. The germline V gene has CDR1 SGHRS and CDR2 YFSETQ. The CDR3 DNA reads TGCGCCAGCAGCTTGATGGACTACCAAGAGACCCAGTACTTC. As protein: CASSLMDYQETQYF.

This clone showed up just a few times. In nucleotides, the CDR3 is TGTGCCAGCAGCTTAGGCATAGCGGGGAGCTCCTACGAGCAGTACTTC. As protein: CASSLGIAGSSYEQYF. The rearrangement uses TRBV7-8 and TRBJ2-7; 8 bases align to TRBD2. This CDR3 region has 16 residues. J gave up 0 bases and V 1 base, and 5 bases lay outside the gene matches. Per germline, CDR1 SGHVS and CDR2 FQNEAQ.

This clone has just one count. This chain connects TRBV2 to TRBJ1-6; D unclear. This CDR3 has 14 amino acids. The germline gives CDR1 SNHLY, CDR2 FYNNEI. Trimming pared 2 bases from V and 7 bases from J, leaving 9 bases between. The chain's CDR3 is CASSESRLNSPLHF. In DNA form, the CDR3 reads TGTGCCAGCAGTGAATCCAGGCTCAATTCACCCCTCCACTTT.

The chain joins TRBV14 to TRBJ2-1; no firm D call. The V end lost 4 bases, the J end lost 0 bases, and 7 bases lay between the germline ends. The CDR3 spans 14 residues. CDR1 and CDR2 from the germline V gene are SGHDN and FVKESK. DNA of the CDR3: TGTGCCAGCAGCCGACAAAGCTCCTACAATGAGCAGTTCTTC. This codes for CASSRQSSYNEQFF.

CDR3 in amino acids: CASSLTFAGEQYF. The CDR3 DNA reads TGTGCCAGCAGTTTGACGTTTGCCGGCGAGCAGTACTTC. This chain uses TRBV28 with TRBJ2-7; D uncertain. Per the germline V gene, CDR1 is MDHEN and CDR2 is SYDVKM. The CDR3 has 13 residues. Trimming took off 3 bases at V and 6 bases at J, with 12 bases between the two ends.

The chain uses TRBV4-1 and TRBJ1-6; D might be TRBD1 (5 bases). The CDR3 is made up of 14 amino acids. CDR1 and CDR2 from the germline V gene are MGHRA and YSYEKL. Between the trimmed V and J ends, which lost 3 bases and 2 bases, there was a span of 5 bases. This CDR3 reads CASSQDTYNSPLHF. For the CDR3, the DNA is TGCGCCAGCAGCCAGGACACCTATAATTCACCCCTCCACTTT.